The 2 T cell receptor beta chains below all came from one sample that was sequenced in a study of blood T cell repertoires in COVID-19. The table came from immunoSEQ multiplex PCR; TCRdb's copy has only in-frame clones and leaves some out. The sample lists more than 200,000 clones, 70% to 90% seen once, with roughly 6.3% in the top ten. Sequences were obtained from peripheral blood. Every receptor here comes from a woman in her 30s with COVID-19, enrolled during active disease.

The chain recombines TRBV28 with TRBJ1-2; the D gene is possibly TRBD1 (6 bases). The CDR3 is 14 residues long. Germline CDR1 is MDHEN and CDR2 is SYDVKM. V lost 8 bases to trimming and J lost 5 bases, with 18 bases between them. The CDR3 nucleotides read TGTGCCAGCGATAACCGGGGGGCTCGTTATGGCTACACCTTC. Translated: CASDNRGARYGYTF.

The chain combines TRBV18 with TRBJ2-1; 11 nucleotides line up with TRBD1. Germline assignment: CDR1 KGHSH and CDR2 LQKENI. V shed 4 bases and J 6 bases; nucleotides not matched to a gene: 11. CDR3 size: 17 residues. CDR3 in amino acids: CASSQKRRGQGVNEQFF. The CDR3 DNA reads as TGTGCCAGCTCACAGAAACGCCGGGGACAGGGGGTCAATGAGCAGTTCTTC.